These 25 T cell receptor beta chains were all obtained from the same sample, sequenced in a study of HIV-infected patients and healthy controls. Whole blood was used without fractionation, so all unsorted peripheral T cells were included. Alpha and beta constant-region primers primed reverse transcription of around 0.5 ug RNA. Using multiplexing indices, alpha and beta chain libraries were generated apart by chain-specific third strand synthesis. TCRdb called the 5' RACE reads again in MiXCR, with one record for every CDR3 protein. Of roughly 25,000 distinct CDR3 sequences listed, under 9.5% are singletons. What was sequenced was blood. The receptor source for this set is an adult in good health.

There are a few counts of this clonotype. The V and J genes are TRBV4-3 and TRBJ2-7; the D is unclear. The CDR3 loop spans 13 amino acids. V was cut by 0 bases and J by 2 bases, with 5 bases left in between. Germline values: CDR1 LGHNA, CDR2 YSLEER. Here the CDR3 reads CASSQETAYEQYF. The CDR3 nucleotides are TGCGCCAGCAGCCAAGAAACGGCCTACGAGCAGTACTTC.

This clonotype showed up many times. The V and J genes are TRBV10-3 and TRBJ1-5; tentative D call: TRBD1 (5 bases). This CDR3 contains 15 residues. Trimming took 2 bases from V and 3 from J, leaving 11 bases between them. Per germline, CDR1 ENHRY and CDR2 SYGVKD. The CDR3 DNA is TGTGCCATCAGTGAGGTTGGGGGAATCAATCAGCCCCAGCATTTT. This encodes CAISEVGGINQPQHF.

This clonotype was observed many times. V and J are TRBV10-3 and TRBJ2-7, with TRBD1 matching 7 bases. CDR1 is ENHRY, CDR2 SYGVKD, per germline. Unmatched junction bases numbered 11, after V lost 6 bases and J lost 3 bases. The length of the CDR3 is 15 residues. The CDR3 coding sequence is TGTGCCATCAGCGGGCCGGGACAGAAAAACTACGAGCAGTACTTC. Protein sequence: CAISGPGQKNYEQYF.

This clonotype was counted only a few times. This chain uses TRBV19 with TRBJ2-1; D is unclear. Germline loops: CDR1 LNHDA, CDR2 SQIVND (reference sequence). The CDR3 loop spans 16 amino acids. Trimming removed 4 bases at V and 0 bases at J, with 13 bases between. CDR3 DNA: TGTGCCAGTAGTACCCTCGGCTGGAGCTCCTACAATGAGCAGTTCTTC. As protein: CASSTLGWSSYNEQFF.

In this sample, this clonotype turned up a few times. CDR3 nucleotides: TGTGCCATCAGTGAGTCGTTAGAGACTAGCACTCTTGGCCCAGATACGCAGTATTTT. Encoded protein: CAISESLETSTLGPDTQYF. The rearrangement links TRBV10-3 to TRBJ2-3; 7 bases fit TRBD2. CDR1 is ENHRY and CDR2 is SYGVKD in the germline V gene. The CDR3 runs 19 residues. V lost 0 bases, J lost 4 bases, and 16 bases stayed unmatched.

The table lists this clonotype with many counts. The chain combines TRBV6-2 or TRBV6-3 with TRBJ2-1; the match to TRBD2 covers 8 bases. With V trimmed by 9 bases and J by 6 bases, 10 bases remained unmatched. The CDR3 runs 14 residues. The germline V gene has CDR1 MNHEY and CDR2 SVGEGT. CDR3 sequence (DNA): TGTGCCAGTCGGACCAACGGGGGGGGCAATGAGCAGTTCTTC. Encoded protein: CASRTNGGGNEQFF.

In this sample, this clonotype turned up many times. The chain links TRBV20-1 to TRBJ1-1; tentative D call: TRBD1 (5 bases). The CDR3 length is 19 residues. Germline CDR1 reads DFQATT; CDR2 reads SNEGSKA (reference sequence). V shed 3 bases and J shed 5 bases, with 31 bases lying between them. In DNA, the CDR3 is TGCAGTGCTAGGCTGGCATTCGGGCCAAGGCCAGGGCGTTTTACTGAAGCTTTCTTT. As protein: CSARLAFGPRPGRFTEAFF.

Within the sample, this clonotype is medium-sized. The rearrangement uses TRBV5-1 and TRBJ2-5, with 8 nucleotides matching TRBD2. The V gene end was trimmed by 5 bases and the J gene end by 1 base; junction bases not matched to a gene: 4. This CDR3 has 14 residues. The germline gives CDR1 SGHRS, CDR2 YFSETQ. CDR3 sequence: CASSPGTSQETQYF. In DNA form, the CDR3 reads TGCGCCAGCAGTCCCGGGACTAGCCAAGAGACCCAGTACTTC.

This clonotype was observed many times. Here the CDR3 DNA reads TGTGCCAGCAGCTTAGGCGAAAATTTAGGGACGAACACCGGGGAGCTGTTTTTT. Its protein product is CASSLGENLGTNTGELFF. The V call is TRBV11-2, the J call TRBJ2-2; no clear D. The CDR3 sequence is 18 residues long. Germline V gene sequence: CDR1 SGHAT, CDR2 FQNNGV. V was pared by 1 base and J by 0 bases, with 15 bases between.

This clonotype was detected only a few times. The CDR3: CATSDPDSVHQETQYF. CDR3 bases: TGTGCCACCAGTGATCCGGACAGCGTTCACCAAGAGACCCAGTACTTC. The V call is TRBV24-1, the J call TRBJ2-5, with D possibly matching TRBD1 (6 bases). Germline lookup yields CDR1 KGHDR and CDR2 SFDVKD. Trimming shortened V by 3 bases and J by 0 bases, and 13 bases separated the two germline ends. This CDR3 is built from 16 residues.

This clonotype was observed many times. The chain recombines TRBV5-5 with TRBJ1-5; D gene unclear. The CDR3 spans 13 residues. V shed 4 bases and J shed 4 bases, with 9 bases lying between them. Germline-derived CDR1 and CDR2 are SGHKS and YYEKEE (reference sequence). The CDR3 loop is CASSLFSNQPQHF. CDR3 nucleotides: TGTGCCAGCAGCCTTTTTTCGAATCAGCCCCAGCATTTT.

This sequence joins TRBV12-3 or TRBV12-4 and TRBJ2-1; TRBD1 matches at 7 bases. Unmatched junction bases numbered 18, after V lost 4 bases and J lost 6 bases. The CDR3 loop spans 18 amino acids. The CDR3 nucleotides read TGTGCCAGCAGTTGGGTAGGGGGCGCGATAATGGGACGCAATGAGCAGTTCTTC. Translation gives CASSWVGGAIMGRNEQFF.

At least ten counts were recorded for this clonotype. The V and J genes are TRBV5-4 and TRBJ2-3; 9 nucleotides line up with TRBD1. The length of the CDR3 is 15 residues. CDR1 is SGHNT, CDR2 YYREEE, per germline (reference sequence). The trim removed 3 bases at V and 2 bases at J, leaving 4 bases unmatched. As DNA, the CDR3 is TGTGCCAGCAGCTGGACAGGGGAAGCCACAGATACGCAGTATTTT. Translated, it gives CASSWTGEATDTQYF.

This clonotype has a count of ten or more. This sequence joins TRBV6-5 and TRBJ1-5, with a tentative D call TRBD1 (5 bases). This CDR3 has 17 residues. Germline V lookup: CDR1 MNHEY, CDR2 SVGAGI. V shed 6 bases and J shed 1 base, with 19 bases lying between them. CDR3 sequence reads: CASSSGTQLRSNQPQHF. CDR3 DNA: TGTGCCAGCAGCTCCGGGACCCAACTAAGGAGCAATCAGCCCCAGCATTTT.

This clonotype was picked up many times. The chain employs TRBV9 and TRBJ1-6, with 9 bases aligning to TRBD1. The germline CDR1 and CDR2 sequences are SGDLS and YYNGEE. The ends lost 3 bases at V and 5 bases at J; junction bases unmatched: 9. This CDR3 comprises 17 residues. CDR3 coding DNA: TGTGCCAGCAGCGCCAACTTTGGGACAGGGAATAATTCACCCCTCCACTTT. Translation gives CASSANFGTGNNSPLHF.

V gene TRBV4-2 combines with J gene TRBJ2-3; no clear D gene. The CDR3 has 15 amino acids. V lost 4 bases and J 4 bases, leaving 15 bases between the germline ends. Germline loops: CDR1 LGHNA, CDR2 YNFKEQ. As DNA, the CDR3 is TGTGCCAGCAGCCCCCACCGACGAGAGCCAGATACGCAGTATTTT. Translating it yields CASSPHRREPDTQYF.

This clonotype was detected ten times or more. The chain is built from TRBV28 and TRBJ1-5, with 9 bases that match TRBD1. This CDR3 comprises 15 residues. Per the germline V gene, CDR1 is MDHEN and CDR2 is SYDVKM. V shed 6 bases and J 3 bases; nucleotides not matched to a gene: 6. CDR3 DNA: TGTGCCAGCAGAGAACAGGGGGCGAACAATCAGCCCCAGCATTTT. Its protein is CASREQGANNQPQHF.

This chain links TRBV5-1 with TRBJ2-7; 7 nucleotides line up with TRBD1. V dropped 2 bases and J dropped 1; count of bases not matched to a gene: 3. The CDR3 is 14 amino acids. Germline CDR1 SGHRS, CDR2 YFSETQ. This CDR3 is CASSFLDRSYEQYF. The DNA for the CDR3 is TGCGCCAGCAGCTTCTTGGACAGGTCCTACGAGCAGTACTTC.

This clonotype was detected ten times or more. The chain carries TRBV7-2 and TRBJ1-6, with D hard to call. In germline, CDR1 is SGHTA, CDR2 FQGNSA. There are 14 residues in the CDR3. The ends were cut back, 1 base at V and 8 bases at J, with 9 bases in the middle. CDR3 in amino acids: CASSLETRHSPLHF. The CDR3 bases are TGTGCCAGCAGCTTAGAGACTCGGCATTCACCCCTCCACTTT.

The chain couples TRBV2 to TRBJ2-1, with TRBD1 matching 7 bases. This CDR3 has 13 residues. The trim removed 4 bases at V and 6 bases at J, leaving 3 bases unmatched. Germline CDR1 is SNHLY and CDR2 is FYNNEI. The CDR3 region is CASSAGTVNEQFF. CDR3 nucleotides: TGTGCCAGCAGTGCGGGGACAGTCAATGAGCAGTTCTTC.

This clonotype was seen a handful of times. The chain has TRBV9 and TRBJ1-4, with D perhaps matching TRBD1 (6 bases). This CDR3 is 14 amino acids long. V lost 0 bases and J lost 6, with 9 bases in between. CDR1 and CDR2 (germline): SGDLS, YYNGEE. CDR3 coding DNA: TGTGCCAGCAGCGTAGAACAGGGACATGAAAAACTGTTTTTT. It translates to CASSVEQGHEKLFF.

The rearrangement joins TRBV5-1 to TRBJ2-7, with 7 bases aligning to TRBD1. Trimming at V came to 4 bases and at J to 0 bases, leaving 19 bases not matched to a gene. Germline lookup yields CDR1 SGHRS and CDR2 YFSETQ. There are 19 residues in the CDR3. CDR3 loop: CASSVPDPPDRLSSYEQYF. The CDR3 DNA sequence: TGCGCCAGCAGCGTACCGGATCCGCCGGACAGGCTGAGCTCCTACGAGCAGTACTTC. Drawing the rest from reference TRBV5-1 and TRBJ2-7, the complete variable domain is KAGVTQTPRYLIKTRGQQVTLSCSPISGHRSVSWYQQTPGQGLQFLFEYFSETQRNKGNFPGRFSGRQFSNSRSEMNVSTLELGDSALYLCASSVPDPPDRLSSYEQYFGPGTRLTVT.

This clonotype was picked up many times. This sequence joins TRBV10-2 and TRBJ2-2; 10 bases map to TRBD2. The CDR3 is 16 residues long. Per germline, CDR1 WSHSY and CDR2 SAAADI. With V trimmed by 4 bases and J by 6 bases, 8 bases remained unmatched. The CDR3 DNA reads TGCGCCAGCAGTGTGGCAGCGGGGGGGCCCTCCGGGGAGCTGTTTTTT. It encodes CASSVAAGGPSGELFF.

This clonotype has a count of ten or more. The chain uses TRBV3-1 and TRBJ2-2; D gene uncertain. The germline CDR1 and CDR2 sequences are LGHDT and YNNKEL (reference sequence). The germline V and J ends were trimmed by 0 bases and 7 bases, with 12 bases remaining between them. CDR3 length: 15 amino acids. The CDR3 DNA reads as TGTGCCAGCAGCCAAGATGGTCCCCTTTACGGGGAGCTGTTTTTT. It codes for CASSQDGPLYGELFF.

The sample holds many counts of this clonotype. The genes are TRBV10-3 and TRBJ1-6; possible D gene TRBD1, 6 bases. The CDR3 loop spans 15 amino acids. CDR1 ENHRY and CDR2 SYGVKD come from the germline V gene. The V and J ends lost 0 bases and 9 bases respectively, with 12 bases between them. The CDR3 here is CAISESRGRRSPLHF. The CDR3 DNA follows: TGTGCCATCAGTGAGTCCCGGGGGCGCCGTTCACCCCTCCACTTT.